This TCR beta chain came from a study of breast tumors, draining lymph nodes, adjacent tissues. The lymph nodes were axillary draining lymph nodes from breast cancer patients. CDR1 is SGHAT, CDR2 FQNNGV, per germline. The CDR3 runs to 13 residues. Deletions cut 5 bases from V and 6 bases from J, with 11 bases between. At least ten counts were recorded for this clonotype. Each CDR3 protein is one row after TCRdb ran MiXCR on the multiplex PCR reads. This table holds 85,000 to 130,000 distinct CDR3 sequences, more than 30% found once. The TCR comes from a female donor with breast cancer. Some clones in this sample may be carry-over from other donors' samples. Sequences were obtained from axillary lymph node tissue. The rearrangement uses TRBV11-2 and TRBJ1-5; D uncertain. Here the CDR3 DNA reads TGTGCCAGCAGCACCATGGGAAGTCAGCCCCAGCATTTT. This sequence encodes CASSTMGSQPQHF.